What follows are 6 T cell receptor beta chains derived from one specimen sequenced in a study of blood T cells in healthy people across ages. A second PCR of about 7 to 12 cycles used a sample-barcoded 5' primer and a J-beta primer mix. TCRdb fed the 5' RACE reads into MiXCR, producing one record per CDR3 protein. The table shows roughly 680,000 distinct CDR3 sequences, with roughly 21% occurring only once. Sequenced input: blood. The source is a man between 65 and 85 years old in good health.

In the case of this clonotype: A much larger clone is a single base away; this may be a read error. The chain links TRBV7-2 to TRBJ2-6; tentatively, D is TRBD1 (5 bases). This CDR3 contains 13 residues. The germline V gene encodes CDR1 SGHTA and CDR2 FQGNSA. This CDR3 is CASRYSGANVQTF. The CDR3 nucleotides read TGTGCCAGCAGGTACTCTGGGGCCAACGTCCAGACTTTC.

The chain is built from TRBV5-1 and TRBJ2-2, with a weak D call TRBD2 (6 bases). Trimming stripped 6 bases from V and 6 bases from J, with 18 bases between. This CDR3 has 15 residues. CDR1 and CDR2 (germline): SGHRS, YFSETQ. The CDR3 region is CASTRDWRAAGELFF. The DNA of the CDR3 is TGCGCCAGCACCCGGGATTGGAGGGCCGCCGGGGAGCTGTTTTTT.

The rearrangement joins TRBV3-1 to TRBJ2-5, with a possible D match to TRBD2 (6 bases). CDR3 length equals 15 residues. V was pared by 4 bases and J by 5 bases, with 17 bases between. The germline CDR1 and CDR2 sequences are LGHDT and YNNKEL (reference sequence). CDR3: CASSLGVGGSETQYF. The CDR3, as DNA: TGTGCCAGCAGCCTTGGTGTTGGGGGGTCGGAGACCCAGTACTTC.

This clonotype was counted a few times. The CDR3 sequence: CASRTGTGISPLHF. The CDR3 bases are TGTGCCAGCAGAACCGGGACAGGCATTTCACCCCTCCACTTT. V is TRBV12-3 or TRBV12-4 and J is TRBJ1-6; 8 bases are a match to TRBD1. The CDR3 contains 14 residues. The junction had 7 bases not matched to a gene; V was cut back by 6 bases and J by 9 bases.

This clonotype was observed a handful of times. The chain uses TRBV6-5 and TRBJ1-2; 7 bases map to TRBD1. Unmatched junction bases numbered 8, after V lost 6 bases and J lost 4 bases. Germline loops: CDR1 MNHEY, CDR2 SVGAGI. The CDR3 consists of 14 residues. CDR3 residues: CASRRTGTVYGYTF. In DNA, the CDR3 is TGTGCCAGCAGACGTACCGGGACAGTCTATGGCTACACCTTC.

The sample holds a few counts of this clonotype. CDR3 protein: CASSPEWDHEQYF. CDR3 DNA: TGTGCCAGCAGCCCTGAATGGGACCACGAGCAGTACTTC. The rearrangement uses TRBV3-1 and TRBJ2-7; the D call may be TRBD1 or TRBD2 (5 bases each). The CDR3 is 13 amino acids. The germline V gene has CDR1 LGHDT and CDR2 YNNKEL (reference sequence). Trimming removed 4 bases from V and 5 bases from J, with 12 bases in between.